These 21 T cell receptor beta chains were sequenced from one sample in a study of neurological immune-mediated disorders. TCRdb re-called the 5' RACE reads with MiXCR, one entry per CDR3 protein. The top ten clones hold more than 1.5% of a sample with around 55,000 distinct CDR3 sequences, over 3.5% of them seen once. Sample: CD4+ T cells from blood. These receptors all come from a woman between 40 and 50 years old with multiple sclerosis.

Many counts were recorded for this clonotype. The chain uses TRBV7-2 and TRBJ2-1; D gene ambiguous. The CDR3 is 13 amino acids. Germline assignment: CDR1 SGHTA and CDR2 FQGNSA. The V and J ends lost 0 bases and 5 bases respectively, with 5 bases between them. The CDR3 loop is CASSLALNNEQFF. The CDR3 nucleotides read TGTGCCAGCAGCTTAGCTTTAAACAATGAGCAGTTCTTC.

Many counts were recorded for this clonotype. V and J are TRBV6-5 and TRBJ1-1; D call uncertain. The CDR3 has 14 amino acids. CDR1 MNHEY and CDR2 SVGAGI come from the germline V gene. V lost 6 bases, J lost 4 bases, and 15 bases lay in between. The CDR3 here is CASRPDYQVTEAFF. The DNA of the CDR3 is TGTGCCAGCAGACCCGACTACCAGGTCACTGAAGCTTTCTTT.

In this sample, this clonotype turned up many times. The chain is built from TRBV4-1 and TRBJ2-1; 9 bases fit TRBD2. J gave up 4 bases and V 4 bases, and 14 bases lay outside the gene matches. The length of the CDR3 is 18 residues. Germline CDR1 reads MGHRA; CDR2 reads YSYEKL. The DNA for the CDR3 is TGCGCCAGCAGCCGCCGGTTTCAGGAGACTAGCGGATACAATGAGCAGTTCTTC. It encodes CASSRRFQETSGYNEQFF.

This clonotype was detected ten times or more. This sequence joins TRBV5-6 and TRBJ2-7; D is unresolved. Germline loops: CDR1 SGHDT, CDR2 YYEEEE. The V and J ends lost 3 bases and 2 bases respectively, with 3 bases between them. The CDR3 spans 11 residues. In nucleotides, the CDR3 is TGTGCCAGCAGCTCGACCTACGAGCAGTACTTC. Its translation: CASSSTYEQYF.

This clonotype was seen repeatedly, ten times or more. The chain recombines TRBV20-1 with TRBJ1-1; D is possibly TRBD1 (6 bases). Trimming cost V 2 bases and J 4 bases, with 8 bases left between them. This CDR3 is 12 amino acids long. The V gene's germline CDR1 is DFQATT and CDR2 SNEGSKA (reference sequence). The CDR3 coding sequence is TGCAGTGCTAGAACAGGGAGCACTGAAGCTTTCTTT. It codes for CSARTGSTEAFF.

This clonotype has ten or more counts. This chain links TRBV29-1 with TRBJ1-5; D is undetermined. The ends were cut back, 5 bases at V and 0 bases at J, with 5 bases in the middle. Germline V CDR1 and CDR2: SQVTM, ANQGSEA. The CDR3 loop spans 12 amino acids. The CDR3 region has the DNA TGCAGCGTTTCGAATAGCAATCAGCCCCAGCATTTT. Translation: CSVSNSNQPQHF.

This clonotype was recorded at least ten times. CDR3 nucleotides: TGTGCCAGCAGTGGAGGTTTCTGGGTCCAGGACTACGAGCAGTACTTC. The encoded protein is CASSGGFWVQDYEQYF. The chain couples TRBV2 to TRBJ2-7; D is unresolved. The germline V gene encodes CDR1 SNHLY and CDR2 FYNNEI. V was cut by 4 bases and J by 3 bases, with 19 bases left in between. There are 16 residues in the CDR3.

This clonotype was counted at least ten times. The V and J genes are TRBV5-1 and TRBJ2-3; D perhaps matches TRBD2 (6 bases). Deletions cut 3 bases from V and 8 bases from J, with 16 bases between. CDR1 is SGHRS, CDR2 YFSETQ, per germline. The CDR3 length is 14 residues. The CDR3 here is CASSSGTGSGTQYF. The DNA for the CDR3 is TGCGCCAGCAGCTCCGGGACTGGTTCGGGTACGCAGTATTTT.

This clonotype was counted only a few times. This rearrangement joins TRBV5-1 to TRBJ2-1; 9 bases map to TRBD2. The CDR3 runs to 15 residues. CDR1 and CDR2 (germline): SGHRS, YFSETQ. After removal of 0 bases from V and 4 bases from J, the junction contained 2 bases not matched to a gene. The CDR3 bases are TGCGCCAGCAGCTTGGCGACTAGCGGATACAATGAGCAGTTCTTC. This translates into CASSLATSGYNEQFF.

This clonotype was detected many times. The CDR3 bases are TGCGCCAGCAGCTTGGCAGGAACCGGGGAGCTGTTTTTT. Amino acids: CASSLAGTGELFF. V usage is TRBV5-1 and J usage is TRBJ2-2; D ambiguous. Per germline, CDR1 SGHRS and CDR2 YFSETQ. This CDR3 is built from 13 residues. V lost 0 bases and J lost 5, with 5 bases in between.

Many counts were recorded for this clonotype. The rearrangement links TRBV20-1 to TRBJ2-7; 9 nucleotides match TRBD1. The germline V gene has CDR1 DFQATT and CDR2 SNEGSKA (reference sequence). The V segment lost 2 bases and the J segment 1 base; nucleotides outside the gene matches: 6. This CDR3 has 15 amino acids. CDR3 loop: CSARPGTGISYEQYF. DNA of the CDR3: TGCAGTGCTAGACCCGGGACAGGGATATCCTACGAGCAGTACTTC.

Ten or more counts support this clonotype. The V gene is TRBV11-2, the J gene TRBJ2-3; TRBD2 aligns across 8 bases. J was trimmed by 5 bases and V by 5 bases; bases with no gene match: 12. Germline lookup yields CDR1 SGHAT and CDR2 FQNNGV. This CDR3 comprises 16 residues. For the CDR3, the DNA is TGTGCCAGCAGCACCTACGGGGGGGGAGGAGGAGATACGCAGTATTTT. This encodes CASSTYGGGGGDTQYF.

This clonotype was counted many times. The gene calls are TRBV5-1 and TRBJ2-7, with a tentative D call TRBD2 (7 bases). CDR1 and CDR2 (germline): SGHRS, YFSETQ. With 5 bases removed from V and 3 bases from J, the gap between germline ends came to 24 bases. This CDR3 has 17 amino acids. The chain's CDR3 is CASSPVKGSRGLYEQYF. The CDR3 nucleotides are TGCGCCAGCAGTCCGGTAAAGGGGTCGCGGGGGCTCTACGAGCAGTACTTC.

This clonotype has a count of ten or more. The chain has TRBV5-1 and TRBJ2-1; no clear D gene. The V end lost 0 bases, the J end lost 4 bases, and 8 bases lay between the germline ends. Germline CDR1 is SGHRS and CDR2 is YFSETQ. This CDR3 has 14 residues. CDR3 bases: TGCGCCAGCAGCTTGGGGGATGGTTACAATGAGCAGTTCTTC. This encodes CASSLGDGYNEQFF. Drawing the rest from reference TRBV5-1 and TRBJ2-1, the complete variable domain is KAGVTQTPRYLIKTRGQQVTLSCSPISGHRSVSWYQQTPGQGLQFLFEYFSETQRNKGNFPGRFSGRQFSNSRSEMNVSTLELGDSALYLCASSLGDGYNEQFFGPGTRLTVL.

In this sample, this clonotype turned up many times. V usage is TRBV5-4 and J usage is TRBJ1-2; perhaps TRBD1 as D (5 bases). Germline CDR1 is SGHNT and CDR2 is YYREEE (reference sequence). This CDR3 is built from 15 residues. V lost 4 bases and J 3 bases, leaving 16 bases between the germline ends. The chain's CDR3 is CASSPPGRTYYGYTF. The CDR3 region has the DNA TGTGCCAGCAGCCCCCCGGGACGGACGTACTATGGCTACACCTTC.

This clonotype was seen many times. The chain links TRBV25-1 to TRBJ1-6, with 7 nucleotides matching TRBD1. The CDR3 covers 12 residues. Germline assignment: CDR1 MGHDK and CDR2 SYGVNS. V lost 8 bases and J lost 12; bases outside the gene matches: 7. In nucleotides, the CDR3 is TGTGCCAGCCGGGACAGCGAAGGACCCCTCCACTTT. Translating it yields CASRDSEGPLHF.

This clonotype showed up many times. The chain employs TRBV5-4 and TRBJ1-3; D gene uncertain. The germline V and J ends were trimmed by 3 bases and 0 bases, with 13 bases remaining between them. Germline-derived CDR1 and CDR2 are SGHNT and YYREEE (reference sequence). The CDR3 has 16 residues. Written as DNA, the CDR3 is TGTGCCAGCAGCTCAAGGACTCCTATCTCTGGAAACACCATATATTTT. Residues: CASSSRTPISGNTIYF.

This clonotype was detected ten times or more. The gene calls are TRBV7-9 and TRBJ1-1; 10 bases fit TRBD1. V gave up 2 bases and J gave up 1 base; unmatched junction bases: 4. Germline V lookup: CDR1 SEHNR, CDR2 FQNEAQ (reference sequence). The CDR3 spans 16 residues. The CDR3 DNA sequence: TGTGCCAGCAGCTTACGGACAGGGGGGCGGAACACTGAAGCTTTCTTT. It is translated as CASSLRTGGRNTEAFF.

This clonotype came up many times. V is TRBV20-1 and J is TRBJ2-3; D remains ambiguous. The V end was cut by 6 bases, the J end by 2 bases, with 9 bases between. Germline CDR1 is DFQATT and CDR2 is SNEGSKA (reference sequence). This CDR3 is built from 12 residues. The CDR3 DNA is TGCAGTGCCGTCGGATTCACAGATACGCAGTATTTT. Its translation: CSAVGFTDTQYF.

This clonotype has at least ten counts. The chain recombines TRBV6-1 with TRBJ2-3, with 11 bases lining up with TRBD2. CDR3 size: 17 residues. The ends lost 5 bases at V and 6 bases at J; junction bases unmatched: 13. Germline CDR1 is MNHNS and CDR2 is SASEGT. The CDR3 sequence: CASSFSGLAAQRDTQYF. The CDR3 DNA reads as TGTGCCAGCAGTTTTTCGGGACTAGCGGCCCAAAGGGATACGCAGTATTTT.

This chain links TRBV7-9 with TRBJ1-1, with D possibly matching TRBD1 (6 bases). The CDR3 runs to 15 residues. Trimming left V 4 bases short and J 5 bases short, with 17 bases between. Germline CDR1 reads SEHNR; CDR2 reads FQNEAQ (reference sequence). The CDR3 DNA is TGTGCCAGCAGCTCGCACAGGGTCCGAAGGACTGAAGCTTTCTTT. Translating gives CASSSHRVRRTEAFF.